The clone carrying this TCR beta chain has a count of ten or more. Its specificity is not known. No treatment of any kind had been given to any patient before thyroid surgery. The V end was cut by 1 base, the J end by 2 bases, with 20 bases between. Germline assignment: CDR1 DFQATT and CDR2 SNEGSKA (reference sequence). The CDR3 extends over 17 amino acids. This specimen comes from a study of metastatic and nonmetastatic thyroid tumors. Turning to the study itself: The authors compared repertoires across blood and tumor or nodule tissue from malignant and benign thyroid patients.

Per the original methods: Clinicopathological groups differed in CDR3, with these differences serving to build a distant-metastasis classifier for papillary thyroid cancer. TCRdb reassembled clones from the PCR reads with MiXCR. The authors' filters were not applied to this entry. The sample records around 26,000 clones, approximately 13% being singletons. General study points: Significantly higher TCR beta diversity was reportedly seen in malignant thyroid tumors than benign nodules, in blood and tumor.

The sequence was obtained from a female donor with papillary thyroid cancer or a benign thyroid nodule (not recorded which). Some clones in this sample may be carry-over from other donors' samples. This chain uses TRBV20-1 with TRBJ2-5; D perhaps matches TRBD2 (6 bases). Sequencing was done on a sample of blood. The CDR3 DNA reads TGCAGTGCTAGAGTCCCGTTCGAGCGGGCCCTACAAGAGACCCAGTACTTC. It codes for CSARVPFERALQETQYF.